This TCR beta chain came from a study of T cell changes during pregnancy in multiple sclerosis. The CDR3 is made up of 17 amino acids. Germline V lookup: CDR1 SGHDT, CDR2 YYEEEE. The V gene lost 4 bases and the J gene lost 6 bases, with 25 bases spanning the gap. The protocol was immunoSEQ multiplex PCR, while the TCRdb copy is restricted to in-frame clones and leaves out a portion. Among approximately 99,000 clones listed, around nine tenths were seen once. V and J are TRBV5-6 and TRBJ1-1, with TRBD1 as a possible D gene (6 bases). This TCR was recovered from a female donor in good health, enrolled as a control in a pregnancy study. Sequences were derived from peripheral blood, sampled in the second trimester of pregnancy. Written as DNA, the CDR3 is TGTGCCAGCAGCCCCCGGGGGGGGGCAGGAAAAAGTTCTGAAGCTTTCTTT. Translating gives CASSPRGGAGKSSEAFF.